This T cell receptor (beta chain) was captured in a study of glioma-infiltrating T cells after dendritic cell vaccination (dated by TCRdb to 2016 to 2018). For the wider study: The cohort comprised around 15 glioblastoma patients from Phase I and II dendritic cell vaccination trials, 9 newly diagnosed and 6 with recurrent disease. Survival after dendritic cell vaccination was correlated with TCR sequencing metrics such as TIL content and the overlap between tumor and blood repertoires. Patients received autologous tumor lysate-pulsed dendritic cell vaccination between about 2002 and 2013. Tumor-infiltrating lymphocyte content was quantified and tumor and blood repertoires were compared in dendritic cell-vaccinated glioblastoma patients by deep sequencing of TCR beta CDR3 regions. The vaccine consisted of monocyte-derived dendritic cells cultured roughly 7 days with IL-4 and GM-CSF, then pulsed overnight with autologous tumor lysate. Each patient was given three intradermal dendritic cell vaccine injections, spaced two weeks apart, in the arm below the axilla.

The immunoSEQ assay amplified TCRB CDR3 regions from roughly 2 micrograms of genomic DNA, or from all available DNA when less than that amount was available. The multiplex PCR employed 60 forward primers targeting TCR V beta segments and 13 reverse primers targeting J beta segments. To estimate the number of reads per starting template, synthetic control templates were added to each sample at limiting dilution. Reads of 87 bp were generated by sequencing on the Illumina HiSeq System. As for the authors' bioinformatics: To remove PCR and sequencing errors, closely related sequences were merged with a nearest neighbor algorithm. TCR overlap was measured as the percentage of unique tumor TCR beta sequences that were also present in the peripheral blood of the same patient. In TCRdb, the immuneACCESS table is reduced to in-frame sequences with V and J assigned. These tables do not hold every clone; where another copy was compared, an unresolved V gene accounts for under half, and the others remain unexplained. The V and J calls and clone size were taken over from that table, and D and trimming were inferred from the DNA. This sample gives approximately 82,000 clones in total; over 85% of them show up just once. The ten largest clones represent approximately 3% of the sample.

Patients were selected for having adequate residual fresh-frozen tumor tissue and more than two years of available survival data. An isocitrate dehydrogenase mutation was not carried by any of the glioblastoma patients, although molecular status was otherwise variable. PBMC were collected before vaccination, two weeks after the third vaccination, and at tumor progression when it occurred. The Qiagen DNeasy Blood extraction Kit was used to extract genomic DNA. General conclusions and limits of the study: No direct relationship between TCR clonality and survival was found, suggesting that a diverse polyclonal response may matter. After dendritic cell vaccination, a higher estimated pretreatment TIL content predicted longer time to progression and overall survival. The TCR overlap response model with three groups was called speculative and said to need prospective validation. The cohort was small and heterogeneous, with few patients having full blood and tumor sets and even fewer initial-recurrent tumor pairs.

On this clone: The specificity of this receptor is unknown. No qualities accompany the bases; no much larger clone lies one base away.

Based on the germline V gene, the CDR1 and CDR2 sequences are KGHSH and LQKENI. The V end loses 2 bases and the J end loses 4 bases, and a stretch of 17 bases separates them. From cysteine to phenylalanine, the CDR3 is 16 amino acids long. CDR3 DNA only is kept here, 48 bases in frame from base 1. The clonotype comes from a human donor with glioblastoma. Recombination linked TRBV18 to TRBJ1-1; a tentative D match to TRBD1 spans 5 bases. The input for sequencing was blood, taken before dendritic cell vaccination. The DNA sequence is TGTGCCAGCTCACCATCCGTTATCGTGGGGGGCACTGAAGCTTTCTTT. The resulting protein is CASSPSVIVGGTEAFF.